Listed below are T cell receptor beta chains from one sample, sequenced in a study of lymphopenia after photon versus proton radiotherapy. Sequencing was performed with immunoSEQ multiplex PCR; in TCRdb, only in-frame clones are kept and a portion is missing. The sample yields about 34,000 clones, about 80% seen once. The specimen was peripheral blood, collected from a patient treated with proton-based radiotherapy. The receptors here all came from a woman in her 70s with pancreatic cancer. CDR3s include the opening cysteine and the closing phenylalanine or tryptophan. Only some rows state a clone size, as once, few, many or a class for expanded clones.

clone size: .; J gene: TRBJ2-1; V gene: TRBV27; CDR3 protein: CASSLRGPAQKNEQFF
clone size: .; J gene: TRBJ2-1; V gene: TRBV2; CDR3 protein: CASSPRGEGTENEQFF
clone size: .; J gene: TRBJ1-3; V gene: TRBV19; CDR3 protein: CASSRPSTGTGSALSGNTIYF
clone size: .; J gene: TRBJ1-5; V gene: TRBV27; CDR3 protein: CASSLRLNNQPQHF
clone size: .; J gene: TRBJ1-5; V gene: TRBV7-9; CDR3 protein: CASSPAGEGSNQPQHF
clone size: once; J gene: TRBJ2-1; V gene: TRBV11-3; CDR3 protein: CASSPTTSSYNEQFF
clone size: .; J gene: TRBJ1-2; V gene: TRBV5-1; CDR3 protein: CASSSHGTDVSNYGYTF
clone size: .; J gene: TRBJ1-3; V gene: TRBV10-3; CDR3 protein: CAISVGSSGNTIYF
clone size: .; J gene: TRBJ2-3; V gene: TRBV29-1; CDR3 protein: CSARTSGTDTQYF
clone size: once; J gene: TRBJ1-1; V gene: TRBV28; CDR3 protein: CASRSGQAGNTEAFF
clone size: .; J gene: TRBJ1-5; V gene: TRBV27; CDR3 protein: CASSLVRDQPQHF
clone size: .; J gene: TRBJ2-4; V gene: TRBV29-1; CDR3 protein: CSVAGTGGNIQYF
clone size: .; J gene: TRBJ2-7; V gene: TRBV30; CDR3 protein: CAWRLRDRGFYEQYF
clone size: .; J gene: TRBJ1-5; V gene: TRBV19; CDR3 protein: CASTREQVGQPQHF
clone size: .; J gene: TRBJ2-1; V gene: TRBV13; CDR3 protein: CASSLLLAGDFSYNEQFF
clone size: once; J gene: TRBJ2-3; V gene: TRBV9; CDR3 protein: CASSVGPPSTDTQYF
clone size: .; J gene: TRBJ2-3; V gene: TRBV27; CDR3 protein: CASSKLKSTDTQYF
clone size: .; J gene: TRBJ2-1; V gene: TRBV7-8; CDR3 protein: CASSLGAGANQNEQFF
clone size: .; J gene: TRBJ2-7; V gene: TRBV5-5; CDR3 protein: CASSPRLAGEDEQYF
clone size: .; J gene: TRBJ1-5; V gene: TRBV11-3; CDR3 protein: CASSLGTGNQPQHF
clone size: .; J gene: TRBJ2-2; V gene: TRBV11-3; CDR3 protein: CASSVSANTGELFF
clone size: .; J gene: TRBJ2-1; V gene: TRBV28; CDR3 protein: CASSLSQGQQFF
clone size: once; J gene: TRBJ2-1; V gene: TRBV4-2; CDR3 protein: CASSQDPWSGGTNEQFF
clone size: .; J gene: TRBJ1-2; V gene: TRBV5-4; CDR3 protein: CASSDGGTGGGFVGYTF
clone size: .; J gene: TRBJ2-3; V gene: TRBV5-6; CDR3 protein: CASSWDRVSTDTQYF
clone size: .; J gene: TRBJ1-1; V gene: TRBV29-1; CDR3 protein: CSVTQVMNTEAFF
clone size: .; J gene: TRBJ2-7; V gene: TRBV7-3; CDR3 protein: CASSRLQGPYEQYF
clone size: few; J gene: TRBJ2-5; V gene: TRBV7-9; CDR3 protein: CASSLVGGTQYF
clone size: .; J gene: TRBJ2-2; V gene: TRBV2; CDR3 protein: CASTLANTGELFF
clone size: .; J gene: TRBJ2-1; V gene: TRBV18; CDR3 protein: CASSPAGLVLNEQFF
clone size: few; J gene: TRBJ1-1; V gene: TRBV28; CDR3 protein: CASSLRQNEAFF